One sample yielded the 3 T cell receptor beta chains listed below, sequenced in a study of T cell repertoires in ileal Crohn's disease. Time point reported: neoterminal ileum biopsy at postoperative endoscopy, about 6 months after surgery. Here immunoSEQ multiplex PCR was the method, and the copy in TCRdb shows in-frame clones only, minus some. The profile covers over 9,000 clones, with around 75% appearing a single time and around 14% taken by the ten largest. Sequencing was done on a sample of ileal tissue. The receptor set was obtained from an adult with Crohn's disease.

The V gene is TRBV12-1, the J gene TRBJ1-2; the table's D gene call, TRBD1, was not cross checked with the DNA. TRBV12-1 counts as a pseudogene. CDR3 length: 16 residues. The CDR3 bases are TGTGCCAGCAGCTTCCGGACAGGCCCCAAATTCTATGGCTACACCTTC. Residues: CASSFRTGPKFYGYTF.

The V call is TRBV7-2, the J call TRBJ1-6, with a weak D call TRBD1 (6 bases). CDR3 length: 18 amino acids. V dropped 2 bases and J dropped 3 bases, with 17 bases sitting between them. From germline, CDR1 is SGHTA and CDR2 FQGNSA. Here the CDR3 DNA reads TGTGCCAGCAGCTTATCTCTTAATGGGGGCTTCTATAATTCACCCCTCCACTTT. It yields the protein CASSLSLNGGFYNSPLHF.

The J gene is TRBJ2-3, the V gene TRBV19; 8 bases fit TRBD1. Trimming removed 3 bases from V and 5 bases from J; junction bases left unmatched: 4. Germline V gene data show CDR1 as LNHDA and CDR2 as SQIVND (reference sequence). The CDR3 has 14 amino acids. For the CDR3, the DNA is TGTGCCAGTAGTATGGGCAGGGGGCAAGATACGCAGTATTTT. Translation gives CASSMGRGQDTQYF.